These T cell receptor beta chains were read from a single sample in a study of cytomegalovirus exposure and HLA in healthy donors. Repertoires were generated with immunoSEQ multiplex PCR, while TCRdb's copy carries only in-frame clones and drops some. In the table there are fewer than 200,000 clones, approximately 80% of which are singletons. Sequencing was carried out using PBMCs. Receptors were obtained from a woman between 18 and 29 years old in good health and CMV-seronegative. The CDR3 runs from the conserved cysteine through the conserved F or W. The D gene is left open where the match is weak. A clone size is listed for some rows: how often the clone was seen (once, few, many), or a class if it is expanded.

>TRBV27|TRBD2|TRBJ2-1|NA
CASRGLVFYNEQFF
TGTGCCAGCAGAGGACTAGTTTTCTACAATGAGCAGTTCTTC
>TRBV19|NA|TRBJ2-7|NA
CASSNQTGPNSYEQYF
TGTGCCAGTAGTAACCAAACAGGTCCCAATTCCTACGAGCAGTACTTC
>TRBV30|NA|TRBJ1-4|once
CAFRGSTNEKLFF
TGTGCCTTTCGGGGTTCAACTAATGAAAAACTGTTTTTT
>TRBV30|NA|TRBJ2-2|NA
CAWSVRMGQRTGELFF
TGTGCCTGGAGTGTACGAATGGGGCAACGCACCGGGGAGCTGTTTTTT
>TRBV2|NA|TRBJ1-1|NA
CATGQDMNTEAFF
TGTGCCACGGGTCAGGACATGAACACTGAAGCTTTCTTT
>TRBV4-2|NA|TRBJ2-1|NA
CASSQEDRGDNEQFF
TGTGCCAGCAGCCAAGAAGACCGGGGAGACAATGAGCAGTTCTTC
>TRBV7-2|TRBD1|TRBJ1-2|NA
CASSITGTVKDGYTF
TGTGCCAGCAGCATAACCGGGACAGTGAAAGATGGCTACACCTTC
>TRBV7-9|TRBD2|TRBJ2-5|once
CASSLRLAGGSETQYF
TGTGCCAGCAGCTTAAGACTAGCGGGAGGGTCAGAGACCCAGTACTTC
>TRBV28|TRBD1|TRBJ1-2|NA
CASSLQGAGGYTF
TGTGCCAGCAGTTTACAGGGGGCAGGTGGCTACACCTTC
>TRBV5-1|NA|TRBJ2-1|NA
CASSLDLYQQFF
TGCGCCAGCAGCTTGGATCTATACCAGCAGTTCTTC
>TRBV7-8|TRBD2|TRBJ2-5|NA
CASSATSGFQETQYF
TGTGCCAGCAGCGCGACTAGCGGGTTTCAAGAGACCCAGTACTTC
>TRBV11-2|TRBD2|TRBJ2-1|NA
CASSLVHPTSVGYNEQFF
TGTGCCAGCAGCTTAGTCCATCCGACTAGCGTCGGCTACAATGAGCAGTTCTTC
>TRBV6-5|NA|TRBJ2-1|NA
CASRKRQLARDEQFF
TGTGCCAGCAGAAAACGTCAACTAGCCCGGGATGAGCAGTTCTTC
>TRBV5-6|TRBD1|TRBJ2-2|few
CASLRDRGELFF
TGTGCCAGCTTGAGGGACAGAGGGGAGCTGTTTTTT
>TRBV6-4|NA|TRBJ2-2|few
CASSDGSTGELFF
TGTGCCAGCAGTGACGGGAGCACCGGGGAGCTGTTTTTT
>TRBV2|NA|TRBJ1-5|NA
CASSEGLSERQPQHF
TGTGCCAGCAGTGAAGGACTATCCGAGCGGCAGCCCCAGCATTTT
>TRBV5-5|NA|TRBJ2-3|once
CASSAGTNDIADTQYF
TGTGCCAGCAGCGCCGGGACAAACGATATCGCAGATACGCAGTATTTT
>TRBV28|NA|TRBJ1-5|NA
CASSPGGFGNQPQHF
TGTGCCAGCAGTCCCGGGGGTTTCGGCAATCAGCCCCAGCATTTT
>TRBV19|TRBD2|TRBJ2-1|NA
CASSMVGLAGGKVEQFF
TGTGCCAGTAGTATGGTGGGACTAGCGGGAGGTAAGGTTGAGCAGTTCTTC
>TRBV28|NA|TRBJ1-5|NA
CASSPSENSNQPQHF
TGTGCCAGCAGCCCCAGCGAGAATAGCAATCAGCCCCAGCATTTT
>TRBV28|TRBD1|TRBJ2-7|NA
CASNILGQGHLYEQYF
TGTGCCAGCAATATCCTAGGACAGGGGCATCTCTACGAGCAGTACTTC
>TRBV25-1|NA|TRBJ2-1|NA
CASSGGTLQEFF
TGTGCCAGCAGTGGGGGGACACTTCAGGAGTTCTTC
>TRBV4-2|NA|TRBJ1-4|once
CASSQGIVSSTNEKLFF
TGTGCCAGCAGCCAAGGTATCGTGTCCTCGACTAATGAAAAACTGTTTTTT
>TRBV7-2|TRBD2|TRBJ2-5|NA
CASSWGRGGPSQETQYF
TGTGCCAGCAGCTGGGGGAGGGGCGGGCCCTCCCAAGAGACCCAGTACTTC
>TRBV6-5|TRBD1|TRBJ1-1|few
CASSYSGTGNTEAFF
TGTGCCAGCAGTTACTCGGGGACAGGGAACACTGAAGCTTTCTTT
>TRBV27|NA|TRBJ2-7|once
CASSQPYGQAGEQYF
TGTGCCAGCAGTCAGCCCTACGGACAGGCGGGGGAGCAGTACTTC
>TRBV7-9|TRBD1|TRBJ2-5|NA
CASSLQGGELGTQYF
TGTGCCAGCAGCTTGCAAGGGGGCGAGTTGGGGACCCAGTACTTC
>TRBV7-2|NA|TRBJ2-1|NA
CASSFYPPTDEQFF
TGTGCCAGCAGCTTCTACCCACCCACCGATGAGCAGTTCTTC
>TRBV9|TRBD2|TRBJ2-2|once
CASSVAGGPGELFF
TGTGCCAGCAGCGTAGCGGGAGGGCCCGGGGAGCTGTTTTTT
>TRBV9|TRBD1|TRBJ1-2|NA
CASSDDRVGGYTF
TGTGCCAGCAGCGACGACAGGGTAGGCGGCTACACCTTC
>TRBV13|NA|TRBJ2-7|NA
CASSASYEQYF
TGTGCCAGCAGCGCCAGCTACGAGCAGTACTTC
>TRBV19|TRBD1|TRBJ2-2|NA
CASGGQGGYNTGELFF
TGTGCCTCGGGGGGACAGGGAGGGTATAACACCGGGGAGCTGTTTTTT
>TRBV28|TRBD1|TRBJ2-5|NA
CASSRDRVGVGETQYF
TGTGCCAGCAGTCGGGACAGGGTGGGGGTAGGAGAGACCCAGTACTTC
>TRBV15|TRBD2|TRBJ2-1|NA
CATSGGAGEVHEQFF
TGTGCCACCAGCGGGGGTGCGGGAGAAGTCCATGAGCAGTTCTTC
>TRBV9|TRBD1|TRBJ2-2|NA
CASSVSSGGGQGVSGELFF
TGTGCCAGCAGCGTATCGTCCGGGGGGGGACAGGGGGTTTCCGGGGAGCTGTTTTTT
>TRBV15|TRBD1|TRBJ2-7|few
CATSRGDRTYEQYF
TGTGCCACCAGCCGAGGGGACAGGACCTACGAGCAGTACTTC
>TRBV5-1|NA|TRBJ2-1|once
CASSLTSSGNEQFF
TGCGCCAGCAGCTTGACTAGTAGTGGCAATGAGCAGTTCTTC
>TRBV25-1|NA|TRBJ2-5|NA
CASSEWQGSTQETQYF
TGTGCCAGCAGTGAATGGCAGGGGTCCACGCAAGAGACCCAGTACTTC
>TRBV12-5|NA|TRBJ2-7|NA
CASGSGFSGDEQYF
TGTGCTAGTGGCTCGGGGTTTTCAGGCGACGAGCAGTACTTC
>TRBV6-5|TRBD1|TRBJ2-1|NA
CASSYSRTGFHEQFF
TGTGCCAGCAGTTACTCGAGGACAGGGTTCCATGAGCAGTTCTTC
>TRBV29-1|NA|TRBJ1-2|NA
CSVDVGANYGYTF
TGCAGCGTTGACGTGGGGGCCAACTATGGCTACACCTTC
>TRBV9|NA|TRBJ2-5|NA
CASSVGGWVGGSQETQYF
TGTGCCAGCAGCGTAGGAGGATGGGTGGGGGGAAGTCAAGAGACCCAGTACTTC
>TRBV5-5|NA|TRBJ2-3|NA
CASSLVTYGSREQYF
TGTGCCAGCAGCTTGGTAACCTACGGGAGTCGCGAGCAGTATTTT
>TRBV2|NA|TRBJ1-5|NA
CASQGYSNQPQHF
TGTGCCAGCCAGGGCTATAGCAATCAGCCCCAGCATTTT
>TRBV28|NA|TRBJ1-2|once
CASRERNGYTF
TGTGCCAGCAGAGAGAGGAATGGCTACACCTTC
>TRBV29-1|TRBD2|TRBJ2-7|NA
CSVVNRGRPYEQYF
TGCAGCGTTGTTAATCGCGGGAGACCCTACGAGCAGTACTTC
>TRBV2|TRBD2|TRBJ2-1|NA
CASSLAGVGYNEQFF
TGTGCCAGCAGCCTAGCGGGAGTCGGCTACAATGAGCAGTTCTTC
>TRBV9|TRBD1|TRBJ2-3|once
CASSAPYGQGRTDTQYF
TGTGCCAGCAGCGCCCCTTACGGACAGGGCCGCACAGATACGCAGTATTTT
>TRBV7-9|NA|TRBJ2-3|NA
CASSFLTTGGSTDTQYF
TGTGCCAGCAGCTTCCTGACCACAGGTGGGAGCACAGATACGCAGTATTTT
>TRBV6-5|NA|TRBJ2-4|NA
CASRTRVDKNIQYF
TGTGCCAGCAGAACCCGGGTAGACAAAAACATTCAGTACTTC
>TRBV28|TRBD1|TRBJ1-2|once
CASSLLGGITGAQLYTF
TGTGCCAGCAGTTTATTGGGGGGAATTACAGGGGCACAGTTGTACACCTTC
>TRBV30|NA|TRBJ2-6|NA
CAWRAWANVLTF
TGTGCCTGGAGAGCCTGGGCCAACGTCCTGACTTTC
>TRBV5-6|TRBD2|TRBJ2-5|once
CASSIKTSGRVAQYF
TGTGCCAGCAGTATAAAGACTAGCGGGAGGGTCGCCCAGTACTTC
>TRBV5-6|NA|TRBJ2-2|NA
CASSPGLTTGELFF
TGTGCCAGCAGCCCTGGACTAACCACCGGGGAGCTGTTTTTT
>TRBV9|TRBD1|TRBJ1-3|NA
CASRGTGENTIYF
TGTGCCAGCAGGGGGACAGGGGAAAACACCATATATTTT
>TRBV6-1|NA|TRBJ2-5|NA
CASSARTAEETQYF
TGTGCCAGCAGTGCACGGACAGCCGAAGAGACCCAGTACTTC
>TRBV5-1|TRBD2|TRBJ2-1|NA
CASSFGTAGGYEQFF
TGCGCCAGCAGCTTTGGGACGGCGGGAGGGTATGAGCAGTTCTTC
>TRBV5-1|TRBD2|TRBJ2-1|NA
CASQKTSGSNEQFF
TGCGCCAGCCAAAAGACTAGCGGGAGCAATGAGCAGTTCTTC
>TRBV4-2|NA|TRBJ2-2|NA
CASSQERGGGTGELFF
TGTGCCAGCAGCCAAGAGCGGGGAGGGGGCACCGGGGAGCTGTTTTTT